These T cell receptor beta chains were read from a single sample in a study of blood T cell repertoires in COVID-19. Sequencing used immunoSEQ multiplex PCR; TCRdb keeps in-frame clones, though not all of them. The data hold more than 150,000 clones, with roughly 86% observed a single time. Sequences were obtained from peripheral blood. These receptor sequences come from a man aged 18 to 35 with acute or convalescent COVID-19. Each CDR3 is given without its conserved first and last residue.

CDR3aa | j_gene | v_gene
ASNQNYRAYNTEAF | TRBJ1-1 | TRBV7-9
ASSLATGYGYT | TRBJ1-2 | TRBV5-1
ATSGGTGNTEAF | TRBJ1-1 | TRBV24-1
ASRRQEETQY | TRBJ2-5 | TRBV25-1
ASSLVPAGRGDTQY | TRBJ2-3 | TRBV5-1
ASSLDRVYGYT | TRBJ1-2 | TRBV5-1
ASSQDSTTMNTEAF | TRBJ1-1 | TRBV4-1
ASSPTNSRLYGYT | TRBJ1-2 | TRBV28
AISPTSGGAGTDTQY | TRBJ2-3 | TRBV10-3
ATVPPGQPNTEAF | TRBJ1-1 | TRBV25-1
ASSSRTGYHEQY | TRBJ2-7 | TRBV5-8
ASSLVWTGGTDTQY | TRBJ2-3 | TRBV7-8
ASSRAGEGNNQPQH | TRBJ1-5 | TRBV4-1
ASSEDKIGGAF | TRBJ1-1 | TRBV2
ASSKLAEVWF | TRBJ2-1 | TRBV7-9
ASSPSSGGNTGELF | TRBJ2-2 | TRBV10-1
ASSQSQGRAKNIQY | TRBJ2-4 | TRBV4-1
ASTRGEGSAKKLF | TRBJ1-4 | TRBV19
ASSLEDRQYNYGYT | TRBJ1-2 | TRBV5-1
ASSPTPSKTGNYGYT | TRBJ1-2 | TRBV5-1
ASSPLGLAGKSYNEQF | TRBJ2-1 | TRBV4-2
ASRRQGAVSPLH | TRBJ1-6 | TRBV7-9
ASSTNPNPTDTQY | TRBJ2-3 | TRBV5-5
AWTSGGSDGYT | TRBJ1-2 | TRBV30
ASSYLGPNEKLF | TRBJ1-4 | TRBV6-5
ASSYSMQGGETQY | TRBJ2-5 | TRBV6-5
ASSLAPTGTGYT | TRBJ1-2 | TRBV3-1/TRBV3-2
ASSESGGETQY | TRBJ2-5 | TRBV10-1
ASSLGASGGPDTQY | TRBJ2-3 | TRBV7-7
ASSQTDSDTGELF | TRBJ2-2 | TRBV4-1
ASSPDRGDTGELF | TRBJ2-2 | TRBV3-1/TRBV3-2
ASSAVNEQF | TRBJ2-1 | TRBV10-2
ASSSPGGPRNTEAF | TRBJ1-1 | TRBV6-5
ASSLYPGMGYNEQF | TRBJ2-1 | TRBV5-5
ASSLDGPWRSGNTIY | TRBJ1-3 | TRBV5-1
ASSAQHNEKLF | TRBJ1-4 | TRBV10-1
ASKDRLNEKLF | TRBJ1-4 | TRBV7-9
ASSSHGANTEAF | TRBJ1-1 | TRBV28
ASSKTGRSGNTIY | TRBJ1-3 | TRBV19
ASSERALGDRVKYEQY | TRBJ2-7 | TRBV6-1
ASSYWRDNTGELF | TRBJ2-2 | TRBV6-5
ASSSGSNEQF | TRBJ2-1 | TRBV5-4
ATSGKRGARNTIY | TRBJ1-3 | TRBV24-1
SAHSNEQF | TRBJ2-1 | TRBV29-1
ASSPLEAGTEAF | TRBJ1-1 | TRBV18
ASLQGGEQF | TRBJ2-1 | TRBV10-2
ATTGDGTYNSPLH | TRBJ1-6 | TRBV10-3
ASMGLPSNQPQH | TRBJ1-5 | TRBV19
ASSTQGPNYGYT | TRBJ1-2 | TRBV19
ASSSQVNSGNTIY | TRBJ1-3 | TRBV7-2
ASRPGGATGELF | TRBJ2-2 | TRBV27
ASSEGARNSPLH | TRBJ1-6 | TRBV7-3
ASSLGREVDGYT | TRBJ1-2 | TRBV28
ASSPRGSYGEKLF | TRBJ1-4 | TRBV7-9
ASSPRGGEAF | TRBJ1-1 | TRBV7-8